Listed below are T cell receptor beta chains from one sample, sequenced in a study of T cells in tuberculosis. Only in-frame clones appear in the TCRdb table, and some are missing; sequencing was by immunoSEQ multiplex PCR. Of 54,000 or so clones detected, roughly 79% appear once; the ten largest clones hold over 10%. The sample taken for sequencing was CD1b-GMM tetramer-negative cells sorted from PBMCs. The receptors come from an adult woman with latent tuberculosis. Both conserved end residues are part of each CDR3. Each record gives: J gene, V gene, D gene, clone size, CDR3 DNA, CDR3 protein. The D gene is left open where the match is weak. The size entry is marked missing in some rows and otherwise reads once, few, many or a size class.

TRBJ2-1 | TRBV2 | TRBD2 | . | TGTGCCAGCAGGCGGACTAGCGGGGGGCCCAGTTCCTACAATGAGCAGTTCTTC | CASRRTSGGPSSYNEQFF
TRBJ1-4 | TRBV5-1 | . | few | TGCGCCAGCAGCTTGGTTGCGGATTCAACTAATGAAAAACTGTTTTTT | CASSLVADSTNEKLFF
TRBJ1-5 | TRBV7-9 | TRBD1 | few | TGTGCCAGCAGCTTGGGGAGGACAGGGGGAGATCAGCCCCAGCATTTT | CASSLGRTGGDQPQHF
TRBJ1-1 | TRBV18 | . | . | TGTGCCAGCTCACCAGGAACAGGCACTGAAGCTTTCTTT | CASSPGTGTEAFF
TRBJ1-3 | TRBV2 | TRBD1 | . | TGTGCCAGCAGCGGGACAGGACCTGGAAACACCATATATTTT | CASSGTGPGNTIYF
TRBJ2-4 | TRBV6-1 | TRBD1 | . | TGTGCCAGCAGTGAAGAGGGGACAGCCTTAAGAGCCAAAAACATTCAGTACTTC | CASSEEGTALRAKNIQYF
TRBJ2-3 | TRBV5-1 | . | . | TGCGCCAGCAGCTTGGTAGAAGATACGCAGTATTTT | CASSLVEDTQYF
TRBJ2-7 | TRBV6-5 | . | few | TGTGCCAGCAGTTACTCGTCGGACTCGTCCTACGAGCAGTACTTC | CASSYSSDSSYEQYF
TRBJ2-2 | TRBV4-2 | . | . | TGTGCCAGCAGCCGCGCACAGGGTACCGGGGAGCTGTTTTTT | CASSRAQGTGELFF
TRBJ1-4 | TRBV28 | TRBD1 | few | TGTGCCAGCAGTCCAGCCGGGACAGGAGGCGAAAAACTGTTTTTT | CASSPAGTGGEKLFF
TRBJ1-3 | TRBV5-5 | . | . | TGTGCCAGCAGCCTTGATCAGGGTCGAAACACCATATATTTT | CASSLDQGRNTIYF
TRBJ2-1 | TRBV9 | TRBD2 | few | TGTGCCAGCAGCGAGAGGGGACTAGTGTATAATGAGCAGTTCTTC | CASSERGLVYNEQFF
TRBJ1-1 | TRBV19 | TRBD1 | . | TGTGCCAGTAGTATAGATTCTGGAGGGACAGCCCGGAACACTGAAGCTTTCTTT | CASSIDSGGTARNTEAFF
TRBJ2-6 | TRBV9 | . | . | TGTGCCAGCAGCTATACAGGCTCTGGGGCCAACGTCCTGACTTTC | CASSYTGSGANVLTF
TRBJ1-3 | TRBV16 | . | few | TGTGCCAGCAGCCAGAGGGGAAACACCATATATTTT | CASSQRGNTIYF
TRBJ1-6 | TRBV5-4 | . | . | TGTGCCAGCAGCCTCCAGTCCAATTCACCCCTCCACTTT | CASSLQSNSPLHF
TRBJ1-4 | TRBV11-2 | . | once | TGTGCCAGCAGCTTAGACCAGGGGCGCAGTGAAAAACTGTTTTTT | CASSLDQGRSEKLFF
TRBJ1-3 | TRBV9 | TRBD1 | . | TGTGCCAGCAACAGGGGGCAGGCTGGAAACACCATATATTTT | CASNRGQAGNTIYF
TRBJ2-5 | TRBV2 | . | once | TGTGCCAGCTTCACGGGATTGCAAGAGACCCAGTACTTC | CASFTGLQETQYF
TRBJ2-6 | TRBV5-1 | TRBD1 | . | TGCGCCAGCAGCTCTGGGACAGCGTTCTCTGGGGCCAACGTCCTGACTTTC | CASSSGTAFSGANVLTF
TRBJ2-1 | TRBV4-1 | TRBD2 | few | TGCGCCAGCAGCCAAGGTCTGTCTCCGGGACTAGCGGGAGGGGGTGAGCAGTTCTTC | CASSQGLSPGLAGGGEQFF
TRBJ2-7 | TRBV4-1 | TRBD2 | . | TGCGCCAGCAGCCCCGTATTTACTAGCGGGGGTTCAGAGCAGTACTTC | CASSPVFTSGGSEQYF
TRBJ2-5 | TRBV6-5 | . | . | TGTGCCAGCAGTTACTCGTATCAGGGTTTTCGGGAGACCCAGTACTTC | CASSYSYQGFRETQYF
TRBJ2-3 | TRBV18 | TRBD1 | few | TGTGCCAGCTCACCGCGCCCGACAGGGGGCTCCCCAGATACGCAGTATTTT | CASSPRPTGGSPDTQYF
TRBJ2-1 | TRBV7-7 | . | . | TGTGCCAGCAGCTTACGGGCTAGCGATGAGCAGTTCTTC | CASSLRASDEQFF
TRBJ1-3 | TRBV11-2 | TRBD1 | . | TGTGCCAGCAGAATCACAGGGGCTCGAAACACCATATATTTT | CASRITGARNTIYF
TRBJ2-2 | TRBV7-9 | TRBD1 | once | TGTGCCAGCAGCTCGACAGGGGTCGGGGGGGAGCTGTTTTTT | CASSSTGVGGELFF
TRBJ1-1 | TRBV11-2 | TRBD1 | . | TGTGCCAGCGGACCTACAGGGGTGAACACTGAAGCTTTCTTT | CASGPTGVNTEAFF
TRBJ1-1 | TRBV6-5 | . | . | TGTGCCAGCAGTTACCTGGGGGGGACTGAAGCTTTCTTT | CASSYLGGTEAFF
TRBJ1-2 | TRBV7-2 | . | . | TGTGCCAGCAGGGAAGGGGGGGGCTATGGCTACACCTTC | CASREGGGYGYTF
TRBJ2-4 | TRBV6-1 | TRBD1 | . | TGTGCCAGCAGTGAAGCGCCGACAGGGACCAAAAACATTCAGTACTTC | CASSEAPTGTKNIQYF
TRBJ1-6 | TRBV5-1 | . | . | TGCGCCAGCAGCTTGAGAGGGTTTAATTCACCCCTCCACTTT | CASSLRGFNSPLHF
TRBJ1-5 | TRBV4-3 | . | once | TGCGCCAGCAGCCAATCAGGAAGGCAGCACAATCAGCCCCAGCATTTT | CASSQSGRQHNQPQHF
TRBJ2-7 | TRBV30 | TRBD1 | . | TGTGCCTGGCAGACAGGGGGCTCCTACGAGCAGTACTTC | CAWQTGGSYEQYF
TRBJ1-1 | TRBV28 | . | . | TGTGCCAGCACCGAATTACAGGGATCGAACACTGAAGCTTTCTTT | CASTELQGSNTEAFF
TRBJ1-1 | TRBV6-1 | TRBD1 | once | TGTGCCAGCAGTGTACAGGGGGCCCTGAACACTGAAGCTTTCTTT | CASSVQGALNTEAFF
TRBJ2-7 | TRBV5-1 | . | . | TGCGCCAGCAGCTTGGTCGGGACTGAGGGCGAGCAGTACTTC | CASSLVGTEGEQYF
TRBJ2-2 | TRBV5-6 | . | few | TGTGCCAGCAGCTTGATCAGGGGAAGAACGACCGGGGAGCTGTTTTTT | CASSLIRGRTTGELFF
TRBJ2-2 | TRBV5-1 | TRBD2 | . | TGCGCCAGCAGCGTGAGGACTAGCGGTGCGAACACCGGGGAGCTGTTTTTT | CASSVRTSGANTGELFF
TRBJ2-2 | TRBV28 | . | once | TGTGCCAGCACCTTCTCCCCCAGGGAAGGGGAGCTGTTTTTT | CASTFSPREGELFF
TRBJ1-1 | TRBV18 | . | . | TGTGCCAGCTCACCCACCCACCCACAGAACACTGAAGCTTTCTTT | CASSPTHPQNTEAFF
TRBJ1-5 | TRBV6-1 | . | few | TGTGCCAGCCACACGGGGGGATATAGCAATCAGCCCCAGCATTTT | CASHTGGYSNQPQHF
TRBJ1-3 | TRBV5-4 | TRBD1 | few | TGTGCCAGCAGCGGGGCGGACAGGGGAAACACCATATATTTT | CASSGADRGNTIYF
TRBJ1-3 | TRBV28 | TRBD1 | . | TGTGCCAGCAGTTTCAGGACAGGGACGGGAAACACCATATATTTT | CASSFRTGTGNTIYF
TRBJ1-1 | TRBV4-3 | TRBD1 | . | TGCGCCAGCAGCCAAGATCTTGGGACAGGGGGACTGAAAGCTTTCTTT | CASSQDLGTGGLKAFF
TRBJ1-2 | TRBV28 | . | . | TGTGCCAGCAGCCACTCCCCGACAGATGGCTACACCTTC | CASSHSPTDGYTF
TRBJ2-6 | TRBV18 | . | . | TGTGCCAGCTCCGGACTGGGGTCTGGGGCCAACGTCCTGACTTTC | CASSGLGSGANVLTF
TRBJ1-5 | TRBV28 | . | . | TGTGCCAGCAGTTTATGGGACAACAATCAGCCCCAGCATTTT | CASSLWDNNQPQHF
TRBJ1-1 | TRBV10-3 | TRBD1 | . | TGTGCCATCGGGACAGGGGGGGACACTGAAGCTTTCTTT | CAIGTGGDTEAFF
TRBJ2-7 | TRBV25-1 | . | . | TGTGCCAGCAGTCCCGGGGGGACAGGATCCTACGAGCAGTACTTC | CASSPGGTGSYEQYF
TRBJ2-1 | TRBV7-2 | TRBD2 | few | TGTGCCAGCAGCCGACTAGCGGGGCGGGATGAGCAGTTCTTC | CASSRLAGRDEQFF
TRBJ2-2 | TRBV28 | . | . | TGTGCCAGCAGTCAAACCACAGGCACCGGGGAGCTGTTTTTT | CASSQTTGTGELFF
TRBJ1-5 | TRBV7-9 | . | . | TGTGCCAGCCCCGAGGGAGGGGGGCCCAATCAGCCCCAGCATTTT | CASPEGGGPNQPQHF